Following are 24 T cell receptor beta chains from one sample sequenced in a study of Ad26.COV2.S vaccination and SARS-CoV-2 variants. TCRdb's copy holds only in-frame clones and misses some; the assay was immunoSEQ multiplex PCR. This sample has over 400,000 clones, with 89% found just once. Treatment indicated: roughly 18 received Ad26.COV2.S at low or high dose, single or two shots; a few received placebo; per-sample allocation not given. Sampling occurred on day 63 after the first vaccine or placebo injection. Sequenced here: peripheral blood, sampled in a trial of Ad26.COV2.S vaccine versus placebo. Receptors were obtained from a person between 18 and 65 years old who received the Ad26.COV2.S COVID-19 vaccine or a placebo.

The chain has TRBV2 and TRBJ2-5; 9 bases are a match to TRBD2. The J segment lost 7 bases and the V segment lost 6 bases, leaving 12 bases of the junction unmatched. The V gene's germline CDR1 is SNHLY and CDR2 FYNNEI. This CDR3 has 15 residues. The CDR3 protein is CASSSRLAARWTQYF. The CDR3 DNA is TGTGCCAGCAGCTCCCGACTAGCGGCCCGTTGGACCCAGTACTTC.

The V gene is TRBV19, the J gene TRBJ2-1; D possibly matches TRBD1 or TRBD2 (5 bases each). V was clipped by 5 bases and J by 4 bases, with 18 bases between them. CDR1 LNHDA and CDR2 SQIVND come from the germline V gene (reference sequence). This CDR3 comprises 16 residues. The CDR3 nucleotides read TGTGCCAGTAGTCCCCGGGACCCTAACCCATACAATGAGCAGTTCTTC. Its translation: CASSPRDPNPYNEQFF.

The sample holds a few counts of this clone. V gene TRBV11-2 combines with J gene TRBJ2-3; D is ambiguous. Germline CDR1 SGHAT, CDR2 FQNNGV. V was cut by 6 bases and J by 3 bases, with 7 bases left in between. The CDR3 consists of 12 residues. DNA of the CDR3: TGTGCCAGCAGATATAGAACAGATACGCAGTATTTT. This sequence encodes CASRYRTDTQYF.

V gene TRBV10-3 combines with J gene TRBJ2-1, with D possibly being TRBD2 (5 bases). CDR1 ENHRY and CDR2 SYGVKD come from the germline V gene. The CDR3 sequence is 12 residues long. Deletions cut 2 bases from V and 10 bases from J, with 9 bases between. The CDR3 nucleotides read TGTGCCATCAGTGAGCGGGGAGAGGAGCAGTTCTTC. Encoded protein: CAISERGEEQFF.

The chain joins TRBV7-9 to TRBJ1-1; perhaps TRBD1 as D (6 bases). Germline CDR1 and CDR2: SEHNR and FQNEAQ (reference sequence). Trimming shortened V by 7 bases and J by 2 bases, and 17 bases separated the two germline ends. The CDR3 is made up of 15 amino acids. The CDR3 nucleotides read TGTGCCAGCACCCTGATCGACAGGCCTAACACTGAAGCTTTCTTT. This sequence encodes CASTLIDRPNTEAFF.

The chain is built from TRBV6-4 and TRBJ1-5; a possible D gene is TRBD1 (5 bases). In germline, CDR1 is MRHNA, CDR2 SNTAGT. With 6 bases removed from V and 8 bases from J, the gap between germline ends came to 14 bases. This CDR3 spans 13 amino acids. The CDR3, as DNA: TGTGCCAGCAGCCGGGACGGCCTAGAGCCCCAGCATTTT. Protein: CASSRDGLEPQHF.

This clone was observed a handful of times. The chain recombines TRBV5-5 with TRBJ2-7; TRBD2 aligns across 7 bases. J was trimmed by 7 bases and V by 5 bases; bases with no gene match: 12. This CDR3 comprises 14 residues. Germline CDR1 reads SGHKS; CDR2 reads YYEKEE (reference sequence). CDR3 DNA sequence: TGTGCCAGCAGTTCGGTTGGGAGGGCGGGGGAGCAGTACTTC. Amino acid sequence: CASSSVGRAGEQYF.

The chain carries TRBV29-1 and TRBJ1-2, with 8 bases lining up with TRBD1. The CDR3 runs to 11 residues. The germline V gene has CDR1 SQVTM and CDR2 ANQGSEA. This CDR3 is CSDTGGYGYTF. The CDR3 nucleotides are TGCAGTGACACAGGGGGCTATGGCTACACCTTC.

The V and J genes are TRBV5-1 and TRBJ1-2; TRBD1 might be the D (6 bases). V lost 4 bases to trimming and J lost 5 bases, with 15 bases between them. This CDR3 is 14 amino acids long. The V gene's germline CDR1 is SGHRS and CDR2 YFSETQ. Here the CDR3 reads CASSPGDNGYGYTF. CDR3 bases: TGCGCCAGCAGCCCGGGGGACAACGGATATGGCTACACCTTC.

The chain combines TRBV5-8 with TRBJ1-5; D is perhaps TRBD1 (5 bases). The CDR3 is made up of 13 amino acids. Trimming pared 4 bases from V and 2 bases from J, leaving 7 bases between. From germline, CDR1 is SGHTS and CDR2 YDEGEE. CDR3 in DNA: TGTGCCAGCAGCGGGGCGGGCAATCAGCCCCAGCATTTT. Amino acid sequence: CASSGAGNQPQHF.

This chain uses TRBV18 with TRBJ2-2; no clear D gene. This CDR3 region has 13 residues. V was trimmed by 3 bases and J by 0 bases, leaving 2 bases between them. From germline, CDR1 is KGHSH and CDR2 LQKENI. CDR3 in DNA: TGTGCCAGCTCACCGTCGAACACCGGGGAGCTGTTTTTT. Protein product: CASSPSNTGELFF. The full variable domain, in which reference TRBV18 and TRBJ2-2 provide the parts outside the CDR3, is NAGVMQNPRHLVRRRGQEARLRCSPMKGHSHVYWYRQLPEEGLKFMVYLQKENIIDESGMPKERFSAEFPKEGPSILRIQQVVRGDSAAYFCASSPSNTGELFFGEGSRLTVL.

The V call is TRBV5-6, the J call TRBJ1-5; TRBD1 matches at 7 bases. The V and J ends lost 4 bases and 9 bases, in that order; junction bases with no gene match: 10. The V gene's germline CDR1 is SGHDT and CDR2 YYEEEE. CDR3 length: 14 residues. The CDR3 loop is CASSRTGQMGPQHF. CDR3 sequence (DNA): TGTGCCAGCAGCAGGACAGGCCAAATGGGGCCCCAGCATTTT.

This clone was seen more than once but under ten times. The chain combines TRBV5-1 with TRBJ2-1; no definite D call. The CDR3 totals 12 residues. Germline-derived CDR1 and CDR2 are SGHRS and YFSETQ. Between the trimmed V and J ends, which lost 0 bases and 8 bases, there was a span of 6 bases. The CDR3 DNA sequence: TGCGCCAGCAGCTTGGGATGGTATGAGCAGTTCTTC. Translating it yields CASSLGWYEQFF.

The chain recombines TRBV4-3 with TRBJ2-2; D is unresolved. The germline CDR1 and CDR2 sequences are LGHNA and YSLEER. V was clipped by 0 bases and J by 3 bases, with 8 bases between them. This CDR3 contains 15 residues. The chain's CDR3 is CASSQDRFYTGELFF. CDR3 DNA sequence: TGCGCCAGCAGCCAAGACCGGTTCTACACCGGGGAGCTGTTTTTT.

V and J are TRBV5-1 and TRBJ2-2; no definite D call. Trimming took off 6 bases at V and 0 bases at J, with 9 bases between the two ends. The CDR3 sequence is 14 residues long. Germline CDR1 is SGHRS and CDR2 is YFSETQ. In DNA form, the CDR3 reads TGCGCCAGCATTATGGCCCCGAACACCGGGGAGCTGTTTTTT. Translating gives CASIMAPNTGELFF.

This clone was detected only a few times. V and J are TRBV6-5 and TRBJ2-2; D is undetermined. The germline V gene encodes CDR1 MNHEY and CDR2 SVGAGI. This CDR3 comprises 13 residues. Trimming took off 2 bases at V and 5 bases at J, with 6 bases between the two ends. CDR3 loop: CASSYHGTGELFF. CDR3 nucleotide sequence: TGTGCCAGCAGTTACCATGGTACCGGGGAGCTGTTTTTT.

The chain couples TRBV6-5 to TRBJ2-1, with D perhaps TRBD1 (5 bases). Germline CDR1 MNHEY, CDR2 SVGAGI. The CDR3 has 13 amino acids. The V end lost 2 bases, the J end lost 4 bases, and 6 bases lay between the germline ends. The CDR3 reads CASSYRQYNEQFF. The CDR3 nucleotides read TGTGCCAGCAGTTACAGACAGTACAATGAGCAGTTCTTC.

This clone has just one count. The gene calls are TRBV19 and TRBJ2-5; maybe TRBD1 (5 bases). Looked up from germline, CDR1 is LNHDA and CDR2 is SQIVND (reference sequence). The CDR3 runs 14 residues. The V end was cut by 4 bases, the J end by 0 bases, with 9 bases between. DNA for the CDR3: TGTGCCAGTAGTAGCGGACACCACCAAGAGACCCAGTACTTC. Amino acids: CASSSGHHQETQYF.

This clone was observed a single time. The chain recombines TRBV18 with TRBJ1-2; maybe TRBD1 (6 bases). Germline V lookup: CDR1 KGHSH, CDR2 LQKENI. The CDR3 has 14 residues. V was shortened by 3 bases and J by 4 bases, with 12 bases between the two germline ends. The DNA for the CDR3 is TGTGCCAGCTCACCGGGGGGCGGCGGCTATGGCTACACCTTC. Residues: CASSPGGGGYGYTF.

In nucleotides, the CDR3 is TGTGCCAGCAGCTTAGCGACCTCAGGGGACAGGCAGTTCTTC. Translating it yields CASSLATSGDRQFF. The chain has TRBV7-2 and TRBJ2-1, with 7 bases matching TRBD1. CDR1 and CDR2 from the germline V gene are SGHTA and FQGNSA. Trimming at V came to 0 bases and at J to 12 bases, leaving 8 bases not matched to a gene. This CDR3 region has 14 residues.

The rearrangement links TRBV29-1 to TRBJ2-3; TRBD2 aligns across 7 bases. The CDR3 is made up of 14 amino acids. Germline V gene lookup returns CDR1 SQVTM and CDR2 ANQGSEA. With V trimmed by 6 bases and J by 3 bases, 9 bases remained unmatched. The CDR3 region is CSVGLGGSTDTQYF. CDR3 DNA: TGCAGCGTGGGCCTTGGCGGGAGTACAGATACGCAGTATTTT.

The V gene is TRBV19, the J gene TRBJ2-1, with TRBD2 identical over 15 bases. The CDR3 contains 18 residues. Trimming cost V 5 bases and J 5 bases; bases outside gene matches: 10. Germline CDR1 and CDR2: LNHDA and SQIVND (reference sequence). The CDR3 is CASSVRTSGRASDNEQFF. CDR3 sequence (DNA): TGTGCCAGTAGTGTCAGGACTAGCGGGAGGGCCTCTGACAATGAGCAGTTCTTC.

This chain connects TRBV28 to TRBJ1-2; D remains unclear. CDR1 and CDR2 (germline): MDHEN, SYDVKM. Trimming cost V 7 bases and J 4 bases, with 16 bases left between them. The CDR3 consists of 14 residues. Here the CDR3 DNA reads TGTGCCAGCACTCTAGGGAGGGCCCTCTATGGCTACACCTTC. It yields the protein CASTLGRALYGYTF.

V and J are TRBV4-3 and TRBJ2-1, with 10 bases that match TRBD2. Germline V CDR1 and CDR2: LGHNA, YSLEER. There are 17 residues in the CDR3. Losses at the gene ends were 3 bases for V and 4 bases for J; bases not matched to a gene: 9. CDR3 amino acids: CASSHLTAGGPYNEQFF. The DNA of the CDR3 is TGCGCCAGCAGCCACTTGACAGCGGGAGGGCCTTACAATGAGCAGTTCTTC.